This paragraph reports one T cell receptor (beta chain). This clonotype is termed medium-sized (0.01 to 0.1%). Its antigen target is currently unknown. No base quality values were provided; no much bigger clone lies one nucleotide off. This entry is derived from a study of spatial heterogeneity in lung cancer (dated by TCRdb to about 2019). In the study overall: Donors were approximately 72 patients with early-stage, untreated non-small cell lung cancer from the lung TRACERx cohort. Follow-up PBMC samples were sequenced whenever available, with the median time to follow-up being approximately 2 years after resection. More beta-chain than alpha-chain transcripts were consistently detected, likely reflecting higher beta-chain transcript abundance. In the raw uncorrected reads, each unique combination of TCR and UMI appeared more than ten times on average. In non-small cell lung cancer, the study quantitatively compared TCR alpha and beta repertoires across several tumor regions, matched nontumor lung, and blood. TCR repertoire features were related to nonsynonymous mutation counts determined by whole-exome sequencing of tumor tissue. Both alpha and beta chains were TCR-sequenced in hundreds of tumor regions, 64 matched nontumor lung samples and around 54 PBMC samples obtained at surgery.

Libraries were made using 5' RACE. These reads were obtained on a NextSeq 500. The TCR library protocol attached a unique molecular identifier to each TCR cDNA molecule to allow correction of PCR and sequencing errors. The paper's processing steps were these. TCR identification, UMI-based error correction and CDR3 extraction were performed with Decombinator tools. TCRs above a frequency of 2 per 1,000, corresponding to the top 1% of the tumor frequency distribution, were defined as expanded. Renyi diversity was computed with the R vegan package after each repertoire had been subsampled 100 times to 5,000 TCRs. To build CDR3 similarity networks, amino acid triplet string-kernel similarity was used, and CDR3s were connected when their pairwise similarity was above 0.82. TCRdb's own reprocessing of the public reads used fastp at Q25 and MiXCR and kept productive beta chains. For every CDR3 protein sequence, its rows merge into one entry that carries the most common genes and DNA. In this record, the V and J calls reflect TCRdb's handling and not the investigators' own analysis. This sample comprises roughly 15,000 distinct CDR3 sequences, approximately 20% of them detected only once. Around 5.9% of the sample belongs to the ten largest clones.

Results and caveats for the whole study, not just this receptor: Comparisons of baseline and follow-up blood repertoires included only 14 patients. Ubiquitous expanded tumor TCRs showed up in blood more often at tumor resection than at routine follow-up. Additional single-cell paired TCR alpha and beta sequencing was considered necessary to confirm, at a functional level, the hypothesis that regional TCRs recognize regional mutations.

Trimming removed 1 base from V and 8 bases from J, leaving 17 bases between the germline ends. CDR3 length: 15 amino acids, cysteine to phenylalanine. The DNA shown is the 45-base CDR3, in frame from base 1. Sample time point, as interpreted from the label and publication: blood at routine non-recurrence follow-up after resection. Whole RNA extracted from tumor and nontumor lung tissue, or from cryopreserved PBMC samples, was used for TCR sequencing without cell sorting. Only patients with enough RNA available from two or more tumor regions were chosen for TCR sequencing. The sample in question was PBMCs, obtained at follow-up. This chain joins TRBV12-3 or TRBV12-4 to TRBJ1-1, and TRBD1 may be the D gene, going by 5 matching bases. The sequence derives from a male donor with early-stage non-small cell lung cancer. For the CDR3, the sequence is CASSLEGIGAQEAFF. The nucleotide sequence reads TGTGCCAGCAGTTTAGAAGGCATCGGGGCTCAAGAAGCTTTCTTT.